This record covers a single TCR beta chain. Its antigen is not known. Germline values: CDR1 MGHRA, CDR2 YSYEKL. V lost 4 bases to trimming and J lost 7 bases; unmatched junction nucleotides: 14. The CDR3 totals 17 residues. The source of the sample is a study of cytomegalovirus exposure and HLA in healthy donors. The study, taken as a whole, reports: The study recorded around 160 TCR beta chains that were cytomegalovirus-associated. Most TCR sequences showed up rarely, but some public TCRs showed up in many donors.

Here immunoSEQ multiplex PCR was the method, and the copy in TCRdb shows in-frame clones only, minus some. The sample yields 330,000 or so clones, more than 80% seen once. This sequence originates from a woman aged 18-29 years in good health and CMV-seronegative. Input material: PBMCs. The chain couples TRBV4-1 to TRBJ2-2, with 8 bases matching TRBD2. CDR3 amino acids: CASSPYPWREEGGELFF. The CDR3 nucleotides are TGCGCCAGCAGCCCCTATCCTTGGCGGGAGGAGGGCGGGGAGCTGTTTTTT.